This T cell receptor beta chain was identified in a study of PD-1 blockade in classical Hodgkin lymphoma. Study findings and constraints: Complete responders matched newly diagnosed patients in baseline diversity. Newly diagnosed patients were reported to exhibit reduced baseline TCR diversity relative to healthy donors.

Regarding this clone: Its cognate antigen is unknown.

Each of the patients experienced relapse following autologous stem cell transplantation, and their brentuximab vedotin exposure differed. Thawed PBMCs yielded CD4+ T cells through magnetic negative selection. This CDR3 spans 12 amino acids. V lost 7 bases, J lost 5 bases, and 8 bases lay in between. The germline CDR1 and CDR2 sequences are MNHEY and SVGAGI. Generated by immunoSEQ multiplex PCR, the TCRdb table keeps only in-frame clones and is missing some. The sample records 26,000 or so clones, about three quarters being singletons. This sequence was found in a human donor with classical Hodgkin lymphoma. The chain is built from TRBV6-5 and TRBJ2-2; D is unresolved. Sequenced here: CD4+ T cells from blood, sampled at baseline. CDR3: CASTGRTGELFF. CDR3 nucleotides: TGTGCCAGCACGGGCAGGACCGGGGAGCTGTTTTTT.